Listed below are T cell receptor beta chains from one sample, sequenced in a study of regulatory T cells in long-lasting Graves disease. One entry per CDR3 protein results from TCRdb running MiXCR on the multiplex PCR reads. The table includes fewer than 600,000 distinct CDR3 sequences, around a fifth detected once. The material sequenced was peripheral blood mononuclear cells (PBMCs), taken when the disease was refractory, from a patient treated with antithyroid drugs. The receptor source for this set is a female donor with Graves disease. Both conserved end residues are part of each CDR3. A D gene is named only where the DNA matches it firmly. Clone size is given for some rows only: seen once, a few or many times, or a class if the clone is expanded.

CDR3 DNA | CDR3 protein | J gene | V gene | clone size | D gene
TGTGCCAGCAGTTACCCACAGGACAGGGGATGGGATTACGAGCAGTACTTC | CASSYPQDRGWDYEQYF | TRBJ2-7 | TRBV6-2/TRBV6-3 | many | TRBD1
TGTGCCAGCAGCCAAGAATCTAATGCGGGGGGAAGCACAGATACGCAGTATTTT | CASSQESNAGGSTDTQYF | TRBJ2-3 | TRBV3-2 | NA | NA
TGTGCCAGCAGCCCCCGTGACATGGTTTGGGGGCAGCAACGAACCGGGGAGCTGTTTTTT | CASSPRDMVWGQQRTGELFF | TRBJ2-2 | TRBV7-9 | NA | NA
TGTGCCAGCAGTTACGCCGCCGGGATTAACACTGAAGCTTTCTTT | CASSYAAGINTEAFF | TRBJ1-1 | TRBV6-2/TRBV6-3 | many | NA
TGTGCCTGGATGAGCTTCAAGGCCAACGTCCTGACTTTC | CAWMSFKANVLTF | TRBJ2-6 | TRBV30 | many | NA
TGCAGTGCTAGTGGTGGGCGATTGAGAGAGACCCAGTACTTC | CSASGGRLRETQYF | TRBJ2-5 | TRBV20-1 | many | NA
TGTGCCAGCAGTTTCGGGCCAGCTAACTATGGCTACACCTTC | CASSFGPANYGYTF | TRBJ1-2 | TRBV28 | many | NA
TGTGCCAGCAGCCAAGATGGCTTAGGGGCCCACCCGAGCAAACTGTTTTTT | CASSQDGLGAHPSKLFF | TRBJ1-4 | TRBV3-1 | few | NA
TGTGCCAGCACCGTAAGCGGGGACTACGAGCAGTACTTC | CASTVSGDYEQYF | TRBJ2-7 | TRBV12-3/TRBV12-4 | many | TRBD2
TGTGCCAGCAGCGTAGGGCCAGGGGGCCCCTCCACTGAAGCTTTCTTT | CASSVGPGGPSTEAFF | TRBJ1-1 | TRBV9 | few | TRBD1
TGTGCCAGCAGCCAAGAGGGACGGGAGCTGTTTTTT | CASSQEGRELFF | TRBJ2-2 | TRBV3-1 | few | NA
TGTGCCAGCTCACTCGACAGGGAGTATGGCTACACCTTC | CASSLDREYGYTF | TRBJ1-2 | TRBV18 | many | TRBD1
TGTGCCAGCAGCGCCGGACTAGCGGGAGTATATGAGCAGTTCTTC | CASSAGLAGVYEQFF | TRBJ2-1 | TRBV9 | NA | TRBD2
TGCAGCGTTGAAAGCGTCGGCACCGGGATACCAACCTACGAGCAGTACTTC | CSVESVGTGIPTYEQYF | TRBJ2-7 | TRBV29-1 | NA | NA
TGCAGTGCTAGGGACAACGGGGAGACCCAGTACTTC | CSARDNGETQYF | TRBJ2-5 | TRBV20-1 | many | NA
TGCGCCAGCAGCTTGGACAGGATTTCCCAAGAGACCCAGTACTTC | CASSLDRISQETQYF | TRBJ2-5 | TRBV5-1 | NA | NA
TGCAGCGTTGAATCGGGACAGGGGGGCAACACTGAAGCTTTCTTT | CSVESGQGGNTEAFF | TRBJ1-1 | TRBV29-1 | many | TRBD1
TGCGCCAGCAGCGGGGGGGACTCTGGGGCCAACGTCCTGACTTTC | CASSGGDSGANVLTF | TRBJ2-6 | TRBV5-1 | many | TRBD2
TGTGCCAGCAGTCGGCCGGCCTATGGCTACACCTTC | CASSRPAYGYTF | TRBJ1-2 | TRBV28 | NA | NA
TGCAGTGCTGAGCCCGGGACAGGGGGTTCCTACGAGCAGTACTTC | CSAEPGTGGSYEQYF | TRBJ2-7 | TRBV20-1 | many | TRBD1
TGTGCCAGCAGTCCCCGAGCGGGGGATAGCACAGATACGCAGTATTTT | CASSPRAGDSTDTQYF | TRBJ2-3 | TRBV12-3/TRBV12-4 | once | TRBD2
TGTGCCAGCACTCCCGGACAGGGGACAGGTGGCTACACCTTC | CASTPGQGTGGYTF | TRBJ1-2 | TRBV6-1 | many | TRBD1
TGTGCCAGCAGCCGACAGGGGGTTTGGCAAGAGACCCAGTACTTC | CASSRQGVWQETQYF | TRBJ2-5 | TRBV28 | many | TRBD1
TGTGCCAGCAGGTCTTTGCGGCGGGGCTCCCAAGAGACCCAGTACTTC | CASRSLRRGSQETQYF | TRBJ2-5 | TRBV28 | NA | NA
TGTGCCAGTCTCCTGAGGGTGACCGAACCCTACGAGCAGTACTTC | CASLLRVTEPYEQYF | TRBJ2-7 | TRBV19 | few | NA
TGTGCCACCGAACCAAGGGGCAGCACCGCCTATGGCTACACCTTC | CATEPRGSTAYGYTF | TRBJ1-2 | TRBV19 | few | NA
TGTGCCAGCAGTAGCCAGGGGCAGGGTGGCTACACCTTC | CASSSQGQGGYTF | TRBJ1-2 | TRBV12-3/TRBV12-4 | many | NA
TGTGCCAGCAGTACGATAGGTGGCACTGAAGCTTTCTTT | CASSTIGGTEAFF | TRBJ1-1 | TRBV28 | NA | NA
TGTGCCAGCAGTTACATTGCGCTCCGGATTTTGGGAGAGCAGTACTTC | CASSYIALRILGEQYF | TRBJ2-7 | TRBV6-2/TRBV6-3 | many | NA
TGTGCCAGCAGCTCTCAGGGGGCAGTTTCACCCCTCCACTTT | CASSSQGAVSPLHF | TRBJ1-6 | TRBV7-6 | few | TRBD1
TGTGCCAGCAGCTTAGTTGCGGGACGTAAGGAGCAGTACTTC | CASSLVAGRKEQYF | TRBJ2-7 | TRBV7-9 | NA | NA
TGTGCCAGCAGTACAGGATACCGTGAAAAACTGTTTTTT | CASSTGYREKLFF | TRBJ1-4 | TRBV27 | many | NA
TGTGCCAGCAGCGTCCAAGAGACCCAGTACTTC | CASSVQETQYF | TRBJ2-5 | TRBV11-2 | many | NA
TGTGCCAGCAGTGTAGGTGGTTACTACGAGCAGTACTTC | CASSVGGYYEQYF | TRBJ2-7 | TRBV2 | many | NA
TGTGCCAGCAGCCCCCACGCCTCAAGCACTGAAGCTTTCTTT | CASSPHASSTEAFF | TRBJ1-1 | TRBV7-3 | many | NA
TGCAGCGCGGGTTTGGCTGATACGCAGTATTTT | CSAGLADTQYF | TRBJ2-3 | TRBV29-1 | NA | NA